A selection of T cell receptor beta chains follows, all from one sample in a study of blood T cells in healthy people across ages. TCRdb re-analysed the 5' RACE reads in MiXCR, keeping a single row per CDR3 protein. The sample lists about 1.5 million distinct CDR3 sequences, around 40% seen once, with approximately 4.1% in the top ten. Source material: blood. All receptors come from a woman younger than 35 in good health. The CDR3 runs from the conserved cysteine through the conserved F or W. The order of the fields is V gene, D gene, J gene, clone size, CDR3 DNA, CDR3 protein. A D gene is named only where the DNA matches it firmly. The size field is filled for only some rows; it gives once, few, many or a size class.

TRBV6-4	TRBD1	TRBJ2-7	once	TGTGCCAGCAGTGTTAACAGGGGAAACTACTACTACTACTACTACCACTACGAGCAGTACTTC	CASSVNRGNYYYYYYHYEQYF
TRBV15	NA	TRBJ2-7	few	TGTGCCACCAGCAGAGATCGACAGGAGAGCTCCTACGAGCAGTACTTC	CATSRDRQESSYEQYF
TRBV12-3/TRBV12-4	TRBD1	TRBJ2-7	NA	TGTGCCAGCACGGGGACGGGACAGACCTACGAGCAGTACTTC	CASTGTGQTYEQYF
TRBV20-1	TRBD2	TRBJ2-3	NA	TGCAGTGCTAGAGATCTTAGACTAGCGGGGGACACAGATACGCAGTATTTT	CSARDLRLAGDTDTQYF
TRBV7-2	TRBD2	TRBJ2-1	NA	TGTGCCAGCAGCTTAGTGGCGACTAGCTCCCATGAGCAGTTCTTC	CASSLVATSSHEQFF
TRBV7-9	NA	TRBJ2-1	few	TGTGCCAGCAGCTCCCCGTTGGGGAGCTCCTACAATGAGCAGTTCTTC	CASSSPLGSSYNEQFF
TRBV20-1	TRBD2	TRBJ2-1	few	TGCAGTGCTAGAGGAGGGGCGGGGGGACAATACAATGAGCAGTTCTTC	CSARGGAGGQYNEQFF
TRBV27	NA	TRBJ2-7	NA	TGTGCCAGCAGTTTATTGACTCCCTACAATGAGCAGTACTTC	CASSLLTPYNEQYF
TRBV6-1	TRBD2	TRBJ2-2	NA	TGTGCCAGCAGTCAGCATACCAGCGGGGGGGCGCGCACCGGGGAGCTGTTTTTT	CASSQHTSGGARTGELFF
TRBV11-2	TRBD1	TRBJ1-1	few	TGTGCCAGCAGCACCCGGGACAGGGTAATCATGAACACTGAAGCTTTCTTT	CASSTRDRVIMNTEAFF
TRBV7-9	NA	TRBJ2-4	NA	TGTGCCAGCAGCTTAGAATGGAGTGTAAGCCACATTCAGTACTTC	CASSLEWSVSHIQYF
TRBV14	TRBD2	TRBJ2-1	NA	TGTGCCAGCAGCCAGACTAGCGGGTTCTCCTACAATGAGCAGTTCTTC	CASSQTSGFSYNEQFF
TRBV12-3/TRBV12-4	NA	TRBJ2-5	many	TGTGCCAGCAGTTTTGGGGGGGAGACCCAGTACTTC	CASSFGGETQYF
TRBV14	NA	TRBJ2-3	NA	TGTGCCAGCAGTACTAATCTCGCACGCGGCACAGATACGCAGTATTTT	CASSTNLARGTDTQYF
TRBV6-5	NA	TRBJ1-1	NA	TGTGCCAGCAGCAAAAGCCTGTCCATGAACACTGAAGCTTTCTTT	CASSKSLSMNTEAFF
TRBV7-2	NA	TRBJ2-5	few	TGTGCCAGCAGCTTAAACCTTGACGCCCTTAACCGTTTGGCCCAGTACTTC	CASSLNLDALNRLAQYF
TRBV7-2	TRBD2	TRBJ2-1	few	TGTGCCAGCAGCTTAGACGGGAGGCGCAATGAGCAGTTCTTC	CASSLDGRRNEQFF
TRBV27	NA	TRBJ2-1	few	TGTGCCAGCAGTCGATCAGGATTCAACAATGAGCAGTTCTTC	CASSRSGFNNEQFF
TRBV20-1	NA	TRBJ2-3	NA	TGCAGTGCTAGCCCTAACGCTACGCAGTATTTT	CSASPNATQYF
TRBV20-1	TRBD2	TRBJ2-1	NA	TGCAGTGCCCGGACTAGCGGGAGAACCCATGAGCAGTTCTTC	CSARTSGRTHEQFF
TRBV5-1	NA	TRBJ2-1	few	TGCGCCAGCAGCTTGGAAGGGAGTGGGTACAATGAGCAGTTCTTC	CASSLEGSGYNEQFF
TRBV20-1	TRBD1	TRBJ1-2	once	TGCAGTGCCAGGGACAGGCTCACATATGGCTACACCTTC	CSARDRLTYGYTF
TRBV25-1	NA	TRBJ2-1	NA	TGTGCCAGCAAAGCCCGGACAGTCTCCTACAATGAGCAGTTCTTC	CASKARTVSYNEQFF
TRBV27	NA	TRBJ1-2	NA	TGTGCCAGCAGTTTATCGAGGGCAACCACTAACTATGGCTACACCTTC	CASSLSRATTNYGYTF
TRBV9	NA	TRBJ2-3	NA	TGTGCCAGCAGCCCGAGGGGGGGAATACCTAGCACAGATACGCAGTATTTT	CASSPRGGIPSTDTQYF
TRBV21-1	NA	TRBJ1-4	NA	TGTGCCAGCAGCAATGACAGGGGGAAGGGTGTTGAAAAACTGTTTTTT	CASSNDRGKGVEKLFF
TRBV29-1	TRBD2	TRBJ2-3	NA	TGCAGCGTTGGCCTAGCGGAATCAGATACGCAATATTTT	CSVGLAESDTQYF
TRBV7-9	NA	TRBJ2-2	NA	TGTGCCAGCAGACCAGGCCAGGGGCAATACACCGGGGAGCTGTTTTTT	CASRPGQGQYTGELFF
TRBV20-1	NA	TRBJ2-3	NA	TGCAGTGCTGCCCCCCGACTAACCTCTAGCACAGATACGCAGTATTTT	CSAAPRLTSSTDTQYF
TRBV4-3	NA	TRBJ2-7	NA	TGCGCCAGCAGCCATTATATTAGGGGGGGCCCTCTTGCGTACGAGCAGTACTTC	CASSHYIRGGPLAYEQYF
TRBV13	TRBD2	TRBJ2-3	few	TGTGCCAGCAGCGGAAGCGGGAGGGCCTTTACAGATACGCAGTATTTT	CASSGSGRAFTDTQYF
TRBV12-3/TRBV12-4	NA	TRBJ2-7	NA	TGTGCCAGCAGTGCCCGGGACACCCAAACCTACGAGCAGTACTTC	CASSARDTQTYEQYF
TRBV6-1	NA	TRBJ2-1	few	TGTGCCAGCAGTGTCCGGGGGCGCTGGGATGAGCAGTTCTTC	CASSVRGRWDEQFF
TRBV29-1	TRBD2	TRBJ2-1	NA	TGCAGCGTTGTAGCTAGCGGGGGTCCTAAGTACAATGAGCAGTTCTTC	CSVVASGGPKYNEQFF
TRBV29-1	TRBD1	TRBJ2-1	NA	TGCAGCGCACTGACAGGGGGCTATGAGCAGTTCTTC	CSALTGGYEQFF
TRBV6-6	NA	TRBJ2-2	NA	TGTGCCAGCAGCCGCCCTTCAACGGGGCCCGGGGAGCTGTTTTTT	CASSRPSTGPGELFF
TRBV6-4	TRBD2	TRBJ2-1	NA	TGTGCCAGCAGTTTCCCGGGAGGGGGGGCGTTTTGTGAGCAGTTCTTC	CASSFPGGGAFCEQFF
TRBV28	TRBD1	TRBJ2-7	few	TGTGCCAGCAGTTTTAGAACGGACAGGGTTTCCTACGAGCAGTACTTC	CASSFRTDRVSYEQYF
TRBV29-1	NA	TRBJ2-4	NA	TGCAGCGTTAGAGGGGCCTCTCTTCCTACATTAAACATTCAGTACTTC	CSVRGASLPTLNIQYF
TRBV28	TRBD2	TRBJ2-1	NA	TGTGCCAGCAGTCTATCCTCATGGGGGCTAGCGGGAGAGTACAATGAGCAGTTCTTC	CASSLSSWGLAGEYNEQFF
TRBV7-9	NA	TRBJ2-5	NA	TGTGCCAGCAGCGGGGATGGGGGAGGAAATGAGCAGTACTTC	CASSGDGGGNEQYF
TRBV9	NA	TRBJ1-4	NA	TGTGCCAGCGGTACGAGGGTAGGCGAAAAACTGTTTTTT	CASGTRVGEKLFF
TRBV6-2/TRBV6-3	TRBD2	TRBJ2-7	few	TGTGCCAGCAGTCGAAATAGCGGGAGAGCCTACAATGAGCAGTACTTC	CASSRNSGRAYNEQYF
TRBV6-5	NA	TRBJ2-5	NA	TGTGCCAGCAGTTACTCGAGCCCGGAAGAGACCCAGTACTTC	CASSYSSPEETQYF
TRBV12-3/TRBV12-4	NA	TRBJ2-3	NA	TGTGCCAGCACCTTGGGGGAAGTGAGAGCAGATGTGCAGTATTTT	CASTLGEVRADVQYF
TRBV20-1	TRBD2	TRBJ2-5	NA	TGCAGTGCTGGGGGCCTAGCGGGGTTACAAGAGACCCAGTACTTC	CSAGGLAGLQETQYF
TRBV6-2/TRBV6-3	TRBD2	TRBJ2-1	NA	TGTGCCAGCAGTTCTAAGCGGGGGGGCCGCGATGAGCAGTTCTTC	CASSSKRGGRDEQFF
TRBV5-1	NA	TRBJ2-1	NA	TGCGCCAGCAGCTTGGGGTTAGGGCTAATGAACGCCAATGAGCAGTTCTTC	CASSLGLGLMNANEQFF
TRBV20-1	NA	TRBJ2-5	NA	TGCAGTGCTAGAGATCGACTAGTGGGGATTCAAGAGACCCAGTACTTC	CSARDRLVGIQETQYF
TRBV5-1	TRBD2	TRBJ2-1	NA	TGCGCCAGCAGCCCGCTAGCGGGGTCAAGCTCCTACAATGAGCAGTTCTTC	CASSPLAGSSSYNEQFF
TRBV3-1	TRBD2	TRBJ2-5	NA	TGTGCCAGCAGCCATTTTGCGGGAGGTGGCCATGAGCAGTACTTC	CASSHFAGGGHEQYF
TRBV2	NA	TRBJ2-7	NA	TGTGCCAGCAGTGATGGGGTCTCCTACGAGCAGTACTTC	CASSDGVSYEQYF
TRBV14	NA	TRBJ2-5	NA	TGTGCCAGCAGCCAAGATTGGGGAAGCCAGTACTTC	CASSQDWGSQYF
TRBV12-3/TRBV12-4	NA	TRBJ2-1	NA	TGTGCCAGCACCCCCTATAGTGGGGGAATAAGCTACAATGAGCAGTTCTTC	CASTPYSGGISYNEQFF
TRBV12-3/TRBV12-4	TRBD1	TRBJ2-7	NA	TGTGCCAGCAGTTTAATCGGGACAGGGGTCGGGGACGAGCAGTACTTC	CASSLIGTGVGDEQYF